This T cell receptor beta chain derives from a study of response to subunit inactivated influenza vaccine. Study-wide points: The authors suggested that few new T cells are recruited per seasonal influenza vaccination.

A note on this clonotype: Its antigen remains unidentified. At one end the junction does not follow the germline gene, possibly because of a read error.

TCRdb redid the calling of the RT-PCR reads with MiXCR, one entry per CDR3 protein. The sample lists some 180,000 distinct CDR3 sequences; approximately 8.7% were seen once. Germline assignment: CDR1 SNHLY and CDR2 FYNNEI. The CDR3 runs to 17 residues. The genes are TRBV2 and TRBJ2-2; 8 bases line up with TRBD2. This receptor was identified in a man aged 50 to 59 who received an inactivated influenza vaccine. The sample consisted of non-naive T cells sorted from PBMCs, taken on the day of vaccination. The CDR3 DNA follows: TGTACCAGCAGTTTTTCAAGCGGGAGAAGGAACACCGGGGAGCTGTTTTTT. Translating it yields CTSSFSSGRRNTGELFF. Looking up the rest from reference TRBV2 and TRBJ2-2 gives the full variable domain: EPEVTQTPSHQVTQMGQEVILRCVPISNHLYFYWYRQILGQKVEFLVSFYNNEISEKSEIFDDQFSVERPDGSNFTLKIRSTKLEDSAMYFCTSSFSSGRRNTGELFFGEGSRLTVL.